This T cell receptor (beta chain) was sequenced for a study of T cell repertoires in cytomegalovirus infection. About the study: CMV epitopes, recently identified HLA-C-restricted and well-studied HLA-B-restricted, were used. A matching HLA type, together with CMV infection, was signaled by public TCR beta signatures. Study outcomes and limitations: Summed frequency of shared TCR beta families picked out CMV carriers who also had the relevant HLA. Dominating the ex vivo response were HLA-C-restricted CMV-specific TCR beta clonotypes.

Germline lookup yields CDR1 SGHAT and CDR2 FQDESV (reference sequence). V was pared by 4 bases and J by 5 bases, with 6 bases of the junction left unmatched. This CDR3 region has 14 residues. One entry per CDR3 protein, called by TCRdb with MiXCR from the reads. The sample carries 700,000 to 900,000 distinct CDR3 sequences, roughly 29% recorded once. This clonotype has only a few counts. The antigen is unknown. This chain links TRBV11-1 with TRBJ2-7, with TRBD1 identical over 9 bases. Sequenced here: cultured CD8+ T cells from PBMCs, sampled from culture after CMV antigen stimulation. This TCR was sampled from a human donor in good health (CMV status not recorded). Some clones in this sample may be carry-over from other donors' samples. This chain's CDR3 is CASSSRGTGNEQYF. CDR3 coding DNA: TGTGCCAGCAGCTCCCGGGGGACAGGGAACGAGCAGTACTTC.